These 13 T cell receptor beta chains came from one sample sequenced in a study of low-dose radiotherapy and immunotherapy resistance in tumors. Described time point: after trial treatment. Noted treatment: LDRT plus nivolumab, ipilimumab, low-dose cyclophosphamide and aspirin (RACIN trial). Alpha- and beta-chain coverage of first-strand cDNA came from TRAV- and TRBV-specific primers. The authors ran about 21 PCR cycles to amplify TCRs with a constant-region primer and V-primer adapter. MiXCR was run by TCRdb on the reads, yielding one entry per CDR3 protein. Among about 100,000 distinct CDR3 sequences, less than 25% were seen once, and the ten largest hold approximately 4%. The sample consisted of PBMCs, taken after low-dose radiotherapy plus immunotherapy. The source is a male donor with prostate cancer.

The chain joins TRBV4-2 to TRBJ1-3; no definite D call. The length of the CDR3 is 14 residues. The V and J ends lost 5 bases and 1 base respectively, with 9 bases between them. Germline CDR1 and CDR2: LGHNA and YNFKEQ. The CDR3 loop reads CASSFERSGNTIYF. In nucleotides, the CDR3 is TGTGCCAGCAGCTTTGAGAGATCTGGAAACACCATATATTTT.

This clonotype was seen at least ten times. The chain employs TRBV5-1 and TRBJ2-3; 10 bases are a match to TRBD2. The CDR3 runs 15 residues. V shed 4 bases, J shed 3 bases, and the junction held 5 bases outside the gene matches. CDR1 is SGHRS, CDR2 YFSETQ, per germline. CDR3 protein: CASSRSGGDTDTQYF. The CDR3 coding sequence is TGCGCCAGCAGCCGCAGCGGGGGGGATACAGATACGCAGTATTTT.

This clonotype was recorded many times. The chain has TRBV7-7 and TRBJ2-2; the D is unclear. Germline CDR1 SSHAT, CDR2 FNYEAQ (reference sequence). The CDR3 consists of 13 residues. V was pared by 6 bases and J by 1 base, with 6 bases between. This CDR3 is CASRERNTGELFF. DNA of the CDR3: TGTGCCAGCAGGGAACGGAACACCGGGGAGCTGTTTTTT. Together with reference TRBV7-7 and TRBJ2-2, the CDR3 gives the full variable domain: GAGVSQSPRYKVTKRGQDVTLRCDPISSHATLYWYQQALGQGPEFLTYFNYEAQPDKSGLPSDRFSAERPEGSISTLTIQRTEQRDSAMYRCASRERNTGELFFGEGSRLTVL.

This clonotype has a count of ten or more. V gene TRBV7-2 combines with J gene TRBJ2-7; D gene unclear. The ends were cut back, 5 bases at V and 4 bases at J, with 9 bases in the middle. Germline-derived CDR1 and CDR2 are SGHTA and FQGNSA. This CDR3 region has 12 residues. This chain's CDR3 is CASSIDGYEQYF. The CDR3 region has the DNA TGTGCCAGCAGCATAGACGGTTACGAGCAGTACTTC.

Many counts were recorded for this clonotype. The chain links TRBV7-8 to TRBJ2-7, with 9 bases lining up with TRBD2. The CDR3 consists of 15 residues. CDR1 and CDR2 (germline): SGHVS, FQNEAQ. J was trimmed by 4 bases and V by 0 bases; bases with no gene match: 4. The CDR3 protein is CASSLAGTSSYEQYF. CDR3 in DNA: TGTGCCAGCAGCTTAGCCGGGACTAGCTCGTACGAGCAGTACTTC.

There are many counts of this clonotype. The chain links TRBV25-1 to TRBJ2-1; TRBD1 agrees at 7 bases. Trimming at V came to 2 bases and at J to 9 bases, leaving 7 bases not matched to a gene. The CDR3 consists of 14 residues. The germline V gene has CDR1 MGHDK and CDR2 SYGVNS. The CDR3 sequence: CASSEHGPGGEQFF. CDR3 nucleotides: TGTGCCAGCAGTGAACACGGGCCAGGGGGTGAGCAGTTCTTC. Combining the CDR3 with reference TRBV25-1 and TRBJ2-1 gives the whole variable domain EADIYQTPRYLVIGTGKKITLECSQTMGHDKMYWYQQDPGMELHLIHYSYGVNSTEKGDLSSESTVSRIRTEHFPLTLESARPSHTSQYLCASSEHGPGGEQFFGPGTRLTVL.

The CDR3 sequence is CSASRQNTEAFF. The CDR3 DNA is TGCAGTGCTTCCCGACAGAACACTGAAGCTTTCTTT. The chain couples TRBV20-1 to TRBJ1-1; D remains unclear. The germline V and J ends were trimmed by 5 bases and 1 base, with 8 bases remaining between them. Looked up from germline, CDR1 is DFQATT and CDR2 is SNEGSKA (reference sequence). This CDR3 is 12 amino acids long.

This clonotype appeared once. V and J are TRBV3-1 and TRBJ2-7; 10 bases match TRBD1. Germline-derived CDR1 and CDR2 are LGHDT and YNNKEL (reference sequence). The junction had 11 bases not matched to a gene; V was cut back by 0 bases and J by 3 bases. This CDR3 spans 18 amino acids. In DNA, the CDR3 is TGTGCCAGCAGCCAAGAAACGGGACAGGGGACTTCAAGCTACGAGCAGTACTTC. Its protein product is CASSQETGQGTSSYEQYF.

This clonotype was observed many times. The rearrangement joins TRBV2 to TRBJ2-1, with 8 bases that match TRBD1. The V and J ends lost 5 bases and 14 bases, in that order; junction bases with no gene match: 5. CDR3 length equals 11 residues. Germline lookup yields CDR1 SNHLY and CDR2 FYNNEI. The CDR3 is CASSRQGTEFF. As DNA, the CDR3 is TGTGCCAGCAGTAGACAGGGGACGGAGTTCTTC.

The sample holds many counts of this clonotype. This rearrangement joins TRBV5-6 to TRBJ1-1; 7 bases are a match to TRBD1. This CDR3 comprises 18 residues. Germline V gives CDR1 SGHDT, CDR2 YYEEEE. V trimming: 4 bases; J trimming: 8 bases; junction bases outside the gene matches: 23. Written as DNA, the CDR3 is TGTGCCAGCAGCGACCAAACCGGAGCCGGGACAGACGAAACCGAAGCTTTCTTT. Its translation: CASSDQTGAGTDETEAFF.

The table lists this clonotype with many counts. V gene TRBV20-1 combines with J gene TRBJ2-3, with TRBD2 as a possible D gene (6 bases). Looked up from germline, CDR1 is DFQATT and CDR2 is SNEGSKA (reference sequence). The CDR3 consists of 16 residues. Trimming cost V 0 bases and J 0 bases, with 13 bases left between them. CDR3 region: CSARDRLAGSTDTQYF. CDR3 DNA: TGCAGTGCTAGAGATCGGTTGGCGGGGAGCACAGATACGCAGTATTTT.

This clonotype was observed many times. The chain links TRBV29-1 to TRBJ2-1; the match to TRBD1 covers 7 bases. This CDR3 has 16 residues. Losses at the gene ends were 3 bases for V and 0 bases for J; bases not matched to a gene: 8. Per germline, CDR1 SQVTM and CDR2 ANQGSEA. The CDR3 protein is CSVDVLRGPSYNEQFF. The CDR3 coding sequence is TGCAGCGTTGATGTTCTGAGGGGGCCCTCCTACAATGAGCAGTTCTTC.

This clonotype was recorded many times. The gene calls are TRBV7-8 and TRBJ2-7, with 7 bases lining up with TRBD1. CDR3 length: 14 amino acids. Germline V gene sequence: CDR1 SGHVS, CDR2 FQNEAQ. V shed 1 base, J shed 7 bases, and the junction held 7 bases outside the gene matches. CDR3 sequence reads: CASSLGTGLQEQYF. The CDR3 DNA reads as TGTGCCAGCAGCTTAGGGACAGGTCTACAGGAGCAGTACTTC.